This TCR beta chain is from a study of Ad26.COV2.S vaccination and SARS-CoV-2 variants. The sample's treatment: around 19 received Ad26.COV2.S at low or high dose, single or two shots; 5 received placebo; per-sample allocation not given. Specimen acquisition occurred on day 63 following the initial vaccine or placebo injection. Unmatched junction bases numbered 10, after V lost 3 bases and J lost 4 bases. Germline V gives CDR1 DFQATT, CDR2 SNEGSKA (reference sequence). This CDR3 has 15 amino acids. Measured with immunoSEQ multiplex PCR; TCRdb has only the in-frame clones, and not every one. The table shows roughly 420,000 clones, with 89% occurring only once.

The J gene is TRBJ2-5, the V gene TRBV20-1; 8 nucleotides match TRBD2. The input for sequencing was peripheral blood, taken in a trial of Ad26.COV2.S vaccine versus placebo. The clonotype was recovered from a person aged 18 to 59 who received the Ad26.COV2.S COVID-19 vaccine or a placebo. The CDR3 sequence: CSASRTGLVGETQYF. CDR3 in DNA: TGCAGTGCTAGTCGAACGGGACTAGTTGGAGAGACCCAGTACTTC.